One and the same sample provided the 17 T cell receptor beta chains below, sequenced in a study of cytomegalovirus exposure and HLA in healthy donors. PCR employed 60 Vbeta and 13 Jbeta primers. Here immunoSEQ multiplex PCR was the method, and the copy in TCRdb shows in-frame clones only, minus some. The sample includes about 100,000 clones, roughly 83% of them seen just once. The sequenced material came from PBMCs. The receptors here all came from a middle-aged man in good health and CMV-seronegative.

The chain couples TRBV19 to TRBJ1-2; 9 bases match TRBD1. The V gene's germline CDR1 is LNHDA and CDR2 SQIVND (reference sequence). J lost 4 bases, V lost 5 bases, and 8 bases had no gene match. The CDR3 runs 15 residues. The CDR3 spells CASSLKAGQGYGYTF. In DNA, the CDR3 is TGTGCCAGTAGTCTCAAAGCGGGACAGGGCTATGGCTACACCTTC.

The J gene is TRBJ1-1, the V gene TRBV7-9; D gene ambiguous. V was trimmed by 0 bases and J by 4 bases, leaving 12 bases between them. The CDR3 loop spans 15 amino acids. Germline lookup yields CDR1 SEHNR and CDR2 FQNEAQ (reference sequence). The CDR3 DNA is TGTGCCAGCAGCTTAGCCCAAGCCGGAGGCACTGAAGCTTTCTTT. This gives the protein CASSLAQAGGTEAFF.

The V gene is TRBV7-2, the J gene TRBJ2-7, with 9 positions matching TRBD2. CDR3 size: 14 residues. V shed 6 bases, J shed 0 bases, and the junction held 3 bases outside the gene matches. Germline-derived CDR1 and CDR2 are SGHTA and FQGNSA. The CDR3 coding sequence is TGTGCCAGCAGAGGACTAGCGAACTCCTACGAGCAGTACTTC. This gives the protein CASRGLANSYEQYF.

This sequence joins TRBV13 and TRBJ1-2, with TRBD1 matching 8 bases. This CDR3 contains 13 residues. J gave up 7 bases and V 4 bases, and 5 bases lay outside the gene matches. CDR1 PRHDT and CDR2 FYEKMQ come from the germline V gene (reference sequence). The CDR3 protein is CASSSRTGSGYTF. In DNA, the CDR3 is TGTGCCAGCAGCTCCCGGACAGGGTCTGGCTACACCTTC.

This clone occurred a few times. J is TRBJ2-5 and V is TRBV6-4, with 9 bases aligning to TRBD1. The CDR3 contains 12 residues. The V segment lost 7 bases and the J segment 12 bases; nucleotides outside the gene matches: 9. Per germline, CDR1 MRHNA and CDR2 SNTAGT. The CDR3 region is CASNLIGTGKYF. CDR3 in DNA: TGTGCCAGCAATCTAATCGGGACAGGGAAGTACTTC.

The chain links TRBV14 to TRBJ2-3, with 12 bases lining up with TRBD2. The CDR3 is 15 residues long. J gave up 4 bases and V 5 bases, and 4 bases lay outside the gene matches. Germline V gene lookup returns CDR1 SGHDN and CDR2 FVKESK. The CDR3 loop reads CASSNGLAGSDTQYF. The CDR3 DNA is TGTGCCAGCAGCAATGGACTAGCGGGGTCAGATACGCAGTATTTT.

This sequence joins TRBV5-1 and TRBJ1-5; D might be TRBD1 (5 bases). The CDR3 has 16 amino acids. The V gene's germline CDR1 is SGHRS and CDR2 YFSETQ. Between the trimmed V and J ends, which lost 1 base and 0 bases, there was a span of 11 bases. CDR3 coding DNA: TGCGCCAGCAGCTTGCGGGGGAGTTATAGCAATCAGCCCCAGCATTTT. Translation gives CASSLRGSYSNQPQHF.

CDR3 DNA sequence: TGTGCCATCACCAGAGGGACAGGGGAAGTCGGGGGGACTGAAGCTTTCTTT. It is translated as CAITRGTGEVGGTEAFF. This chain joins TRBV10-3 and TRBJ1-1, with TRBD1 matching 10 bases. The CDR3 is 17 amino acids. CDR1 is ENHRY, CDR2 SYGVKD, per germline. After removal of 7 bases from V and 5 bases from J, the junction contained 16 bases not matched to a gene.

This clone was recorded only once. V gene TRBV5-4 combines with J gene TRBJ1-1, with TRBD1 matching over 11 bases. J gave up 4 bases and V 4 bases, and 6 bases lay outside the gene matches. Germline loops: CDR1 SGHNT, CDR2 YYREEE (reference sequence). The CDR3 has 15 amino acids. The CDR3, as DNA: TGTGCCAGCAGCATAGGGGACAGGGGGACCACTGAAGCTTTCTTT. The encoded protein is CASSIGDRGTTEAFF.

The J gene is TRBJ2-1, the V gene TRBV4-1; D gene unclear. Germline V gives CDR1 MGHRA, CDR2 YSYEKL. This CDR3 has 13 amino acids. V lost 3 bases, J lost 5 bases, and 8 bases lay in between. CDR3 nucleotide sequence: TGCGCCAGCAGCCACACCCTAGACAATGAGCAGTTCTTC. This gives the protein CASSHTLDNEQFF.

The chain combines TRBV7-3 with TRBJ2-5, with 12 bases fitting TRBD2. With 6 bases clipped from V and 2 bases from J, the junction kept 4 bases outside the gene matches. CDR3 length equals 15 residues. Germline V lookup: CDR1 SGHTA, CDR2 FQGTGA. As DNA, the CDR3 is TGTGCCAGCAGTCGACTAGCGGGAGTTCAAGAGACCCAGTACTTC. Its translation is CASSRLAGVQETQYF. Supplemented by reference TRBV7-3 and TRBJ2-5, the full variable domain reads GAGVSQTPSNKVTEKGKYVELRCDPISGHTALYWYRQSLGQGPEFLIYFQGTGAADDSGLPNDRFFAVRPEGSVSTLKIQRTERGDSAVYLCASSRLAGVQETQYFGPGTRLLVL.

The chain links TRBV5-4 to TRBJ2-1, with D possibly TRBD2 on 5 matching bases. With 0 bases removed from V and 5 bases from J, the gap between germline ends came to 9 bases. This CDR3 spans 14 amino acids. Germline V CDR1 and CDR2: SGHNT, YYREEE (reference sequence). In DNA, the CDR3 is TGTGCCAGCAGCTTGGACCTAGCCAACAATGAGCAGTTCTTC. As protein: CASSLDLANNEQFF.

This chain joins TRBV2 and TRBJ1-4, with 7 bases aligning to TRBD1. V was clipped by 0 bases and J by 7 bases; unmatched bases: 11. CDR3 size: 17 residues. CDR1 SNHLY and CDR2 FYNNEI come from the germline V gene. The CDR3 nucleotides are TGTGCCAGCAGTGAAGCCCTTATCAGGGGGTGGGGTGAAAAACTGTTTTTT. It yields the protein CASSEALIRGWGEKLFF.

The CDR3, as DNA: TGCGCCAGCAGCCAATTCCGGGGGGAGACCCAGTACTTC. Protein product: CASSQFRGETQYF. The V and J genes are TRBV4-1 and TRBJ2-5; tentative D call: TRBD2 (6 bases). This CDR3 region has 13 residues. Trimming took 2 bases from V and 5 from J, leaving 9 bases between them. Germline assignment: CDR1 MGHRA and CDR2 YSYEKL.

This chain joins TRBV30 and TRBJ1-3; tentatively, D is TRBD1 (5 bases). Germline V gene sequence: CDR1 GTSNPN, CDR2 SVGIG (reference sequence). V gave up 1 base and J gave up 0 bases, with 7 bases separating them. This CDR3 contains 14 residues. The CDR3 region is CAWSGGDSGNTIYF. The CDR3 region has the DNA TGTGCCTGGAGTGGGGGGGACTCTGGAAACACCATATATTTT.

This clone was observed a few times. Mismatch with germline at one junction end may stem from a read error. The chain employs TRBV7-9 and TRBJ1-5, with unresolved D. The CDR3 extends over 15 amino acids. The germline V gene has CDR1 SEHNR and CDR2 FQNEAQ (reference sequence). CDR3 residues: CSSSLDDNPNQPQHF. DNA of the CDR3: TGTTCCAGCAGCTTAGATGACAATCCTAATCAGCCCCAGCATTTT. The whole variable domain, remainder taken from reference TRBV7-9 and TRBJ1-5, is DTGVSQNPRHKITKRGQNVTFRCDPISEHNRLYWYRQTLGQGPEFLTYFQNEAQLEKSRLLSDRFSAERPKGSFSTLEIQRTEQGDSAMYLCSSSLDDNPNQPQHFGDGTRLSIL.

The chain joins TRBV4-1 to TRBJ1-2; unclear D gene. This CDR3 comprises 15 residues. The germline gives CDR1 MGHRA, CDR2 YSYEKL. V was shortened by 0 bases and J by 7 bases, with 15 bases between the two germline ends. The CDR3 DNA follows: TGCGCCAGCAGCCAAGATACCGGACTTTCGGCTGGCTACACCTTC. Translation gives CASSQDTGLSAGYTF.